The 9 T cell receptor beta chains below all came from one sample that was sequenced in a study of shared clonotypes between healthy human individuals. Here immunoSEQ multiplex PCR was the method, and the copy in TCRdb shows in-frame clones only, minus some. The repertoire holds about 2.3 million clones, with 93% as singletons. The specimen sequenced was naive CD4+ T cells from PBMCs. The subset here: CD45RA+ positively selected. The receptors originated from a man between 18 and 29 years old in good health. Some clones in this sample may be carry-over from other donors' samples.

V usage is TRBV5-1 and J usage is TRBJ2-5, with D possibly being TRBD2 (5 bases). V was clipped by 4 bases and J by 2 bases, with 9 bases between them. Germline CDR1 is SGHRS and CDR2 is YFSETQ. The CDR3 has 13 amino acids. The CDR3 loop is CASSDGEQETQYF. CDR3 nucleotides: TGCGCCAGCAGCGACGGGGAACAAGAGACCCAGTACTTC.

The rearrangement joins TRBV29-1 to TRBJ1-3; D is uncertain. The CDR3 extends over 12 amino acids. Germline V gives CDR1 SQVTM, CDR2 ANQGSEA. Deletions cut 6 bases from V and 6 bases from J, with 12 bases between. In DNA form, the CDR3 reads TGCAGCGTACGGATGGCGGAAAACACCATATATTTT. Amino acids: CSVRMAENTIYF.

The rearrangement joins TRBV9 to TRBJ2-7; possibly TRBD2 for D (6 bases). Trimming pared 0 bases from V and 5 bases from J, leaving 12 bases between. This CDR3 has 14 amino acids. Looked up from germline, CDR1 is SGDLS and CDR2 is YYNGEE. CDR3 protein: CASSVAGVSHEQYF. The CDR3 bases are TGTGCCAGCAGCGTAGCGGGGGTTTCCCACGAGCAGTACTTC.

This clone has a single count. The chain has TRBV6-1 and TRBJ2-5; 7 bases fit TRBD1. J lost 7 bases, V lost 3 bases, and 11 bases had no gene match. This CDR3 is built from 15 residues. Germline V lookup: CDR1 MNHNS, CDR2 SASEGT. Here the CDR3 DNA reads TGTGCCAGCAGTGACAATCAGAGGGGGCGGGTGACCCAGTACTTC. Amino acid sequence: CASSDNQRGRVTQYF.

The rearrangement links TRBV6-1 to TRBJ1-3; D is possibly TRBD1 (6 bases). V was pared by 2 bases and J by 0 bases, with 11 bases between. Germline CDR1 reads MNHNS; CDR2 reads SASEGT. The CDR3 runs to 16 residues. Here the CDR3 DNA reads TGTGCCAGCAGTGAACAGGGGCCGGTCTCTGGAAACACCATATATTTT. Translation: CASSEQGPVSGNTIYF.

This clone showed up just a few times. The CDR3 sequence is CASSYGRGSFF. DNA of the CDR3: TGTGCCAGCAGTTACGGGAGAGGGTCTTTCTTT. This rearrangement joins TRBV6-5 to TRBJ1-1; D remains ambiguous. CDR3 size: 11 residues. CDR1 and CDR2 (germline): MNHEY, SVGAGI. The V gene lost 2 bases and the J gene lost 12 bases, with 10 bases spanning the gap.

Worth noting for this clone: The junction differs from germline at one of its ends, possibly a read error. The chain employs TRBV19 and TRBJ2-4, with 9 bases aligning to TRBD2. This CDR3 is 18 amino acids long. Germline CDR1 and CDR2: LNHDA and SQIVND (reference sequence). The CDR3 protein is CASSKQLAGSLGKNIQYF. The CDR3 coding sequence is TGTGCCAGCAGTAAGCAACTAGCGGGCTCCCTAGGCAAAAACATTCAGTACTTC.

This clone was recorded only once. The chain has TRBV5-5 and TRBJ1-4; 7 bases map to TRBD1. Per the germline V gene, CDR1 is SGHKS and CDR2 is YYEKEE (reference sequence). This CDR3 has 15 residues. J lost 4 bases, V lost 0 bases, and 3 bases had no gene match. In DNA, the CDR3 is TGTGCCAGCAGCTTGGAGGGACAGCTTAATGAAAAACTGTTTTTT. Amino acids: CASSLEGQLNEKLFF.

This chain joins TRBV5-1 and TRBJ1-2; weak D call: TRBD1 (5 bases). This CDR3 has 14 residues. The V gene lost 2 bases and the J gene lost 3 bases, with 11 bases spanning the gap. Germline-derived CDR1 and CDR2 are SGHRS and YFSETQ. The CDR3 sequence is CASSLGALDYGYTF. DNA of the CDR3: TGCGCCAGCAGCTTAGGGGCCCTGGACTATGGCTACACCTTC.